These T cell receptor beta chains were read from a single sample in a study of T cells in Graves' hyperthyroidism and ophthalmopathy. TCRdb itself ran the multiplex PCR reads through MiXCR, one entry per CDR3 protein. The sample records roughly 260,000 distinct CDR3 sequences, about 14% being singletons. Sequencing was done on a sample of blood. These TCRs come from a woman aged 40 to 55 with Graves' hyperthyroidism that later progressed to Graves' ophthalmopathy. The CDR3 runs from the conserved cysteine through the conserved F or W. D genes are given only for firm matches. Some rows mark clone size as missing; the rest say once, few, many or name a class of expanded clone.

V gene	D gene	clone size	J gene	CDR3 DNA	CDR3 protein
TRBV20-1	TRBD2	many	TRBJ2-1	TGCAGTGCTAGAAGACTAGCGGGAGCGATCGGTGAGCAGTTCTTC	CSARRLAGAIGEQFF
TRBV19	NA	many	TRBJ1-4	TGTGCCAGTAGTCCGCTACTGGACGGCGTCTCTAATGAAAAACTGTTTTTT	CASSPLLDGVSNEKLFF
TRBV18	NA	few	TRBJ1-1	TGTGCCAGCTCACCGAGATTCGGGGATCTAGCCAACACTGAAGCTTTCTTT	CASSPRFGDLANTEAFF
TRBV5-1	TRBD2	few	TRBJ2-1	TGCGCCAGCAGCTTGGTAGGACTAGCGGGAGCCTACAATGAGCAGTTCTTC	CASSLVGLAGAYNEQFF
TRBV28	TRBD1	many	TRBJ1-2	TGTGCCAGCAGTTCGGGACAGGGGTTTGGCTACACCTTC	CASSSGQGFGYTF
TRBV28	NA	many	TRBJ1-5	TGTGCCAGCAGACCTTCGGGGGGACGGCAGCCCCAGCATTTT	CASRPSGGRQPQHF
TRBV2	NA	many	TRBJ1-1	TGTGCCAGCAGTGAAGCTGGGGCGGACGTTGAAGCTTTCTTT	CASSEAGADVEAFF
TRBV20-1	TRBD2	many	TRBJ2-5	TGCAGTGCTAGAGATGGGACTAGCGTTCGGGAGACCCAGTACTTC	CSARDGTSVRETQYF
TRBV5-6	TRBD1	many	TRBJ2-5	TGTGCCAGCAGCTCTACAGGGGGCGGGGAGACCCAGTACTTC	CASSSTGGGETQYF
TRBV3-1	NA	many	TRBJ2-2	TGTGCCAGCAGCCAAGAAGGGCACGGGGAGCTGTTTTTT	CASSQEGHGELFF
TRBV29-1	TRBD1	many	TRBJ2-3	TGCAGCGCGTGGGACAGAAGCACAGATACGCAGTATTTT	CSAWDRSTDTQYF
TRBV6-5	NA	many	TRBJ2-7	TGTGCCAGCAGTTACTCGACGACCCACGAGCAGTACTTC	CASSYSTTHEQYF
TRBV20-1	TRBD2	many	TRBJ2-1	TGCAGTGCTAGAGCGACTAGCGGCGACTACAATGAGCAGTTCTTC	CSARATSGDYNEQFF
TRBV7-2	TRBD2	NA	TRBJ2-1	TGTGCCAGCAGCTTAGAGGGGACTAGCGTTGAGCAGTTCTTC	CASSLEGTSVEQFF
TRBV11-2	TRBD2	many	TRBJ2-7	TGTGCCAGCAGCTTAGGCCTAGCGGACGTCTACGAGCAGTACTTC	CASSLGLADVYEQYF
TRBV20-1	NA	many	TRBJ2-7	TGCAGTGCCGAGTGGGCGGGGACCTACTACGAGCAGTACTTC	CSAEWAGTYYEQYF
TRBV5-1	NA	NA	TRBJ2-2	TGCGCCACCTCTTTGGATTTTACGCCAGGGGAGCTGTTTTTT	CATSLDFTPGELFF
TRBV10-3	TRBD2	many	TRBJ2-1	TGTGCCATCGCGGGAGGGCCCGATGAGCAGTTCTTC	CAIAGGPDEQFF
TRBV14	NA	NA	TRBJ2-7	TGTGCCAGCAGCAACCGCCGGGACCAGAGCTCCTACGAGCAGTACTTC	CASSNRRDQSSYEQYF
TRBV20-1	NA	many	TRBJ2-4	TGCAGTGCTAGTGGGCGTAACCTAGCCAAAAACATTCAGTACTTC	CSASGRNLAKNIQYF
TRBV13	TRBD1	few	TRBJ2-7	TGTGCCAGCAGCTTGGGGGAGACAGGGGTGAGGGAGCAGTACTTC	CASSLGETGVREQYF
TRBV4-1	NA	many	TRBJ1-4	TGCGCCAGCAGCCAACGACAGCCTACAGAAGAAAAACTGTTTTTT	CASSQRQPTEEKLFF
TRBV9	NA	NA	TRBJ1-1	TGTGCCAGCAGCTACTCCGGAGGGGTTAACACTGAAGCTTTCTTT	CASSYSGGVNTEAFF
TRBV28	NA	many	TRBJ1-5	TGTGCCAGCAGTGTCCGGGGCGGGGGCAATCAGCCCCAGCATTTT	CASSVRGGGNQPQHF
TRBV18	NA	NA	TRBJ2-2	TGTGCCAGCTCACCTTTCGGAAGAGCGGGGAACACCGGGGAGCTGTTTTTT	CASSPFGRAGNTGELFF
TRBV10-2	NA	many	TRBJ2-5	TGCGCCAGCAGTGAGTCGGTACTGAAAGAGACCCAGTACTTC	CASSESVLKETQYF
TRBV7-2	TRBD2	many	TRBJ2-1	TGTGCCAGCAGCGAAGGGAGGGCCCTACGAAATGAGCAGTTCTTC	CASSEGRALRNEQFF
TRBV25-1	NA	NA	TRBJ1-3	TGTGCCAACAGTGAGAGACGTAGCGAATCCTCTGGAAACACCATGTATTTT	CANSERRSESSGNTMYF
TRBV20-1	NA	many	TRBJ1-5	TGCAGTGCAAGACAGCCTGGAGGATATCAGCCCCAGCATTTT	CSARQPGGYQPQHF
TRBV20-1	NA	many	TRBJ2-1	TGCAGTGCTAGAGATATGACTATTGGAGAGCAGTTCTTC	CSARDMTIGEQFF
TRBV4-3	NA	few	TRBJ2-7	TGCGCCAGCAGCCCGAGACTCTGTGGCTACGAGCAGTACTTC	CASSPRLCGYEQYF
TRBV6-1	NA	many	TRBJ1-5	TGTGCCAGCAGCGGGACGGCTTATAGCAATCAGCCCCAGCATTTT	CASSGTAYSNQPQHF
TRBV28	TRBD2	NA	TRBJ2-2	TGTGCCAGCAGCTCCGCGGGGACTAGCGGGAGGGCCGCCGGGGAGCTGTTTTTT	CASSSAGTSGRAAGELFF
TRBV6-1	NA	many	TRBJ2-7	TGTGCCAGCAGGTTGGCCTCAGGGAGGACATACGAGCAGTACTTC	CASRLASGRTYEQYF
TRBV4-1	TRBD2	NA	TRBJ2-3	TGCGCCAGCAGCCAGCCGACTAGCGGGAGTAGAGATACGCAGTATTTT	CASSQPTSGSRDTQYF
TRBV13	NA	many	TRBJ2-7	TGTGCCAGCAGCTTAAGGGCCAAAAGTAGAGTGTTACCTAACTACGAGCAGTACTTC	CASSLRAKSRVLPNYEQYF
TRBV28	NA	many	TRBJ2-3	TGTGCCAGCAGTTTGGCAGGGCCAGATACGCAGTATTTT	CASSLAGPDTQYF
TRBV6-9	NA	few	TRBJ2-7	TGTGCCAGCAGTTACCCCCGGGCTGCCGAGCAGTACTTC	CASSYPRAAEQYF
TRBV4-1	NA	NA	TRBJ2-2	TGCGCCAGCAGCCCCCCAAGTGTGAGAGTCGGGGAGCTGTTTTTT	CASSPPSVRVGELFF
TRBV5-1	NA	few	TRBJ2-1	TGCGCCAGCAGCTCCATCGGAGGTGGGATTAAAGAGCAGTTCTTC	CASSSIGGGIKEQFF
TRBV10-3	NA	many	TRBJ2-1	TGTGCCATCAGTGAAGGCTACAATGAGCAGTTCTTC	CAISEGYNEQFF
TRBV12-3/TRBV12-4	TRBD2	many	TRBJ2-1	TGTGCCAGCAGGGGGGGACTAGCGGGAGTCAATGAGCAGTTCTTC	CASRGGLAGVNEQFF
TRBV12-3/TRBV12-4	NA	many	TRBJ2-2	TGTGCCAGCCTAACGGGGTCAGGGATGAACACCGGGGAGCTGTTTTTT	CASLTGSGMNTGELFF
TRBV5-1	NA	NA	TRBJ1-3	TGCGCCAGCAGCTTGTGGGGACACGAGAGGGACACCATATATTTT	CASSLWGHERDTIYF
TRBV9	TRBD2	many	TRBJ2-1	TGTGCCAGCAGCGGAATTTCGACTAGCGGGAGTGGCTATGAGCAGTTCTTC	CASSGISTSGSGYEQFF
TRBV2	NA	many	TRBJ1-2	TGTGCCAGCAGTGGAGGGTGGCAGAGTGGTCATGGCTACACCTTC	CASSGGWQSGHGYTF
TRBV19	NA	NA	TRBJ1-1	TGTGCCAGTAGTATGTCGGGGGAGACTGAAGCTTTCTTT	CASSMSGETEAFF
TRBV20-1	TRBD2	few	TRBJ2-1	TGCAGTGCCAGTAGCGGGAGGTCCTACAATGAGCAGTTCTTC	CSASSGRSYNEQFF
TRBV30	NA	many	TRBJ1-1	TGTGCCTGGAGTGTCCTCACTGAAGCTTTCTTT	CAWSVLTEAFF
TRBV5-1	TRBD2	few	TRBJ2-1	TGCGCCAGCGGGTTGATAGCGGGAGGGTCCAATCGGGAGCAGTTCTTC	CASGLIAGGSNREQFF
TRBV6-1	TRBD2	many	TRBJ2-3	TGTGCCAGCAGTGGACTAGCGGGAGCGATAGATACGCAGTATTTT	CASSGLAGAIDTQYF
TRBV28	NA	many	TRBJ2-1	TGTGCCAGCAGTTTTCGCTGGGGGGGCGACTACAATGAGCAGTTCTTC	CASSFRWGGDYNEQFF
TRBV30	NA	many	TRBJ1-4	TGTGCCTGGAGTACCCGGGTCATCGGGGAAAAACTGTTTTTT	CAWSTRVIGEKLFF
TRBV10-2	NA	many	TRBJ1-4	TGCGCCAGCAGTGACACAGGAGCGTCAACTAATGAAAAACTGTTTTTT	CASSDTGASTNEKLFF
TRBV9	NA	few	TRBJ2-2	TGTGCCAGCAGCCTCAGGGGGGCCGACACCGGGGAGCTGTTTTTT	CASSLRGADTGELFF
TRBV5-1	TRBD2	NA	TRBJ2-1	TGCGCCAGCAGCTCCCTACGAGCGGGAGGGCCAAACAATGAGCAGTTCTTC	CASSSLRAGGPNNEQFF
TRBV7-8	NA	NA	TRBJ1-4	TGTGCCAGCAGCTCCCGGCTGATTAATGAAAAACTGTTTTTT	CASSSRLINEKLFF
TRBV20-1	NA	NA	TRBJ2-3	TGCAGTGCTGGGGGGCAGGGGAAGAACCCTAGCACAGATACGCAGTATTTT	CSAGGQGKNPSTDTQYF
TRBV19	TRBD1	few	TRBJ1-6	TGTGCCACCGCGGGACAGCACGGCTCACCCCTCCACTTT	CATAGQHGSPLHF